The clone carrying this TCR beta chain came up a few times. Unique molecular identifiers were built into the TCRbeta library. TCRdb reprocessed the PCR reads with MiXCR, giving one entry per CDR3 protein. The sample lists around 450,000 distinct CDR3 sequences, under 20% occurring once. The V end lost 3 bases, the J end lost 7 bases, and 13 bases lay between the germline ends. CDR3 size: 15 residues. Germline-derived CDR1 and CDR2 are LGHDT and YNNKEL (reference sequence). The record originates from a study of T-cell reconstitution after alpha-beta-depleted transplantation in children. The gene calls are TRBV3-1 and TRBJ1-6; D call uncertain. This receptor was obtained from a boy younger than two who had a stem cell transplant for Wiskott-Aldrich syndrome, so the T cells may come from the graft donor. This material consisted of PBMCs, mostly from graft donor cells, taken 360 days after TCRalphabeta/CD19-depleted stem cell transplant. The CDR3 DNA sequence: TGTGCCAGCAGCCAGCTGGGGAAGTTGAATTCACCCCTCCACTTT. Amino acid sequence: CASSQLGKLNSPLHF.